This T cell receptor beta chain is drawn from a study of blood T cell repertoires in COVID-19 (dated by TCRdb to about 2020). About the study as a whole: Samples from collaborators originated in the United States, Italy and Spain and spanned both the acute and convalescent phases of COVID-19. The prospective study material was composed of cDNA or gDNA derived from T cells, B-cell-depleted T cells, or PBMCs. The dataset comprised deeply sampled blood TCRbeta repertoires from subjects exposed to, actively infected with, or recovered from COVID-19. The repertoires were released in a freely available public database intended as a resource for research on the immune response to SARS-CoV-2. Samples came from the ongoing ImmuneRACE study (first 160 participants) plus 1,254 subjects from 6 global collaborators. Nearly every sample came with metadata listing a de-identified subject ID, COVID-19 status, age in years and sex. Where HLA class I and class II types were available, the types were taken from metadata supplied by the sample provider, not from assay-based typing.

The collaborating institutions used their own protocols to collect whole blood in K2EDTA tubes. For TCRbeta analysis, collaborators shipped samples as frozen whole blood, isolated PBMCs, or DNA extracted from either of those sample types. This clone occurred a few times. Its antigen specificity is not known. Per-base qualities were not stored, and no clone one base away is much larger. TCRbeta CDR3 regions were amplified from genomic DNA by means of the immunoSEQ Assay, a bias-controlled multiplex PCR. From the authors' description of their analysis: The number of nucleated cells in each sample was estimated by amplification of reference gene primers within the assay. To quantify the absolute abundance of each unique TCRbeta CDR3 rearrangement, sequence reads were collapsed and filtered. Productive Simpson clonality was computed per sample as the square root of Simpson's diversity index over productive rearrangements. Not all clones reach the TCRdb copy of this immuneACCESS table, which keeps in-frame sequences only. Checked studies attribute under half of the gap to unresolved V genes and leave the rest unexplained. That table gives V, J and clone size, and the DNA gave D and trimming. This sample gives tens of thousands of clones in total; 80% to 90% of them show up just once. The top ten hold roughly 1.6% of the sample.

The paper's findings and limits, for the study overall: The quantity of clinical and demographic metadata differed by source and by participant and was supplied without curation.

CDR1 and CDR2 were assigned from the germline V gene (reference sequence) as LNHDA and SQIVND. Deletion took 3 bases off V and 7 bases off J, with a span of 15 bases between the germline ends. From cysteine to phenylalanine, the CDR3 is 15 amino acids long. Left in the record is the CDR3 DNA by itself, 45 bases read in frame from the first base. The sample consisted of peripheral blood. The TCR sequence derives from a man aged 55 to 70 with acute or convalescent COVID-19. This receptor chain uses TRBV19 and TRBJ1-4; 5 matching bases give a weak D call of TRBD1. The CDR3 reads CASSISGGEREKLFF. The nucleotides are TGTGCCAGTAGTATTTCCGGAGGGGAGCGTGAAAAACTGTTTTTT.